This is a list of T cell receptor beta chains from one sample in a study of blood T cell repertoires in COVID-19. The method was immunoSEQ multiplex PCR; TCRdb's version includes in-frame clones alone and lacks a portion of them. The table includes around 40,000 clones, around 90% detected once. The sample taken for sequencing was peripheral blood. The receptors here all came from a man aged 50-59 years with active COVID-19. Both conserved end residues are part of each CDR3. Fields, in order: clone size, D gene, V gene, J gene, CDR3 DNA, CDR3 protein. D genes are given only for firm matches. The listing skips clone size in some rows; elsewhere it reads once, few, many or a size class.

clone_size: once
d_call: .
v_call: TRBV10-1
j_call: TRBJ2-1
cdr3_nt: TGCGCCAGCAGTGAGTCTCAAGCGGGCCTAACCTCCTACAATGAGCAGTTCTTC
cdr3_aa: CASSESQAGLTSYNEQFF

clone_size: .
d_call: TRBD1
v_call: TRBV6-5
j_call: TRBJ2-2
cdr3_nt: TGTGCCAGCAGTTGGACAGGGGGCACCGGGGAGCTGTTTTTT
cdr3_aa: CASSWTGGTGELFF

clone_size: .
d_call: TRBD1
v_call: TRBV6-2/TRBV6-3
j_call: TRBJ2-7
cdr3_nt: TGTGCCAGCAGTTTGGGACAGGGGGACGAGCAGTACTTC
cdr3_aa: CASSLGQGDEQYF

clone_size: .
d_call: .
v_call: TRBV6-6
j_call: TRBJ1-4
cdr3_nt: TGTGCCAGCGGAGATTCCGATGAAAAACTGTTTTTT
cdr3_aa: CASGDSDEKLFF

clone_size: .
d_call: TRBD1
v_call: TRBV29-1
j_call: TRBJ2-1
cdr3_nt: TGCAGCGTTACGACAGGGTTCAATGAGCAGTTCTTC
cdr3_aa: CSVTTGFNEQFF

clone_size: .
d_call: TRBD2
v_call: TRBV6-5
j_call: TRBJ2-3
cdr3_nt: TGTGCCAGCAATTCACTAGCGGGAGGGCCCGGTACGCAGTATTTT
cdr3_aa: CASNSLAGGPGTQYF

clone_size: once
d_call: .
v_call: TRBV21-1
j_call: TRBJ2-1
cdr3_nt: TGTGCCAGCAGCAAAGGGGGCCGATACAATGAGCAGTTCTTC
cdr3_aa: CASSKGGRYNEQFF

clone_size: .
d_call: .
v_call: TRBV2
j_call: TRBJ1-1
cdr3_nt: TGTGCCAGCAGCAAAAGGCAGGGCAGTGAAGCTTTCTTT
cdr3_aa: CASSKRQGSEAFF

clone_size: .
d_call: .
v_call: TRBV18
j_call: TRBJ2-4
cdr3_nt: TGTGCCAGCTCACCCCCCCTCAGGGACATTCAGTACTTC
cdr3_aa: CASSPPLRDIQYF

clone_size: .
d_call: TRBD1
v_call: TRBV3-1/TRBV3-2
j_call: TRBJ1-1
cdr3_nt: TGTGCCAGCAGCACCTGGACAGGGGGCAACACTGAAGCTTTCTTT
cdr3_aa: CASSTWTGGNTEAFF

clone_size: .
d_call: TRBD2
v_call: TRBV4-3
j_call: TRBJ2-1
cdr3_nt: TGCGCCAGCAGCCAAGCCCCCGGGACTAGGTCCTACAATGAGCAGTTCTTC
cdr3_aa: CASSQAPGTRSYNEQFF

clone_size: few
d_call: .
v_call: TRBV18
j_call: TRBJ1-5
cdr3_nt: TGTGCCAGCTCACCACTCCCCCGGCGGAGGGAGGGCCATCAGCCCCAGCATTTT
cdr3_aa: CASSPLPRRREGHQPQHF

clone_size: once
d_call: .
v_call: TRBV6-1
j_call: TRBJ2-3
cdr3_nt: TGTGCCAGCAGGGAACAGGCGCACCACCCCACAGATACGCAGTATTTT
cdr3_aa: CASREQAHHPTDTQYF

clone_size: .
d_call: .
v_call: TRBV7-8
j_call: TRBJ2-1
cdr3_nt: TGTGCCAGCAGGGTAGGGACACACAATGAGCAGTTCTTC
cdr3_aa: CASRVGTHNEQFF

clone_size: .
d_call: .
v_call: TRBV7-2
j_call: TRBJ1-2
cdr3_nt: TGTGCCAGCAGCTTAGTAGCTGCCCCCCATGGCTACACCTTC
cdr3_aa: CASSLVAAPHGYTF

clone_size: .
d_call: TRBD2
v_call: TRBV6-5
j_call: TRBJ2-7
cdr3_nt: TGTGCCAGCAGTCTGCGACTAGCGGGAGGATACGAGCAGTACTTC
cdr3_aa: CASSLRLAGGYEQYF

clone_size: once
d_call: .
v_call: TRBV4-2
j_call: TRBJ1-5
cdr3_nt: TGTGCCAGCAGCCAAGAAAACAGGTTGGAGCAGCCCCAGCATTTT
cdr3_aa: CASSQENRLEQPQHF

clone_size: .
d_call: .
v_call: TRBV6-5
j_call: TRBJ1-6
cdr3_nt: TGTGCCAGCAGTTACATGGGCGAGAAAACTTCACCCCTCCACTTT
cdr3_aa: CASSYMGEKTSPLHF

clone_size: .
d_call: .
v_call: TRBV4-1
j_call: TRBJ2-1
cdr3_nt: TGCGCCAGCAGCCAAGAATCGGCCCTTCCTAGCTCCTACAATGAGCAGTTCTTC
cdr3_aa: CASSQESALPSSYNEQFF

clone_size: .
d_call: TRBD2
v_call: TRBV19
j_call: TRBJ2-7
cdr3_nt: TGTGCCACTACCGAACCGGGAGGTGTATACGAGCAGTACTTC
cdr3_aa: CATTEPGGVYEQYF

clone_size: .
d_call: TRBD1
v_call: TRBV7-9
j_call: TRBJ2-5
cdr3_nt: TGTGCCAGCAGCTTGGGGGACAGGGGGCAGGAGACCCAGTACTTC
cdr3_aa: CASSLGDRGQETQYF

clone_size: few
d_call: TRBD2
v_call: TRBV7-2
j_call: TRBJ2-3
cdr3_nt: TGTGCCAGCACGATACTAGCGGGCGGCACAGATACGCAGTATTTT
cdr3_aa: CASTILAGGTDTQYF

clone_size: .
d_call: .
v_call: TRBV15
j_call: TRBJ1-3
cdr3_nt: TGTGCCACCAGCAGAAGTACCCACAGGTCGAGAAACACCATATATTTT
cdr3_aa: CATSRSTHRSRNTIYF

clone_size: .
d_call: .
v_call: TRBV27
j_call: TRBJ1-5
cdr3_nt: TGTGCCAGCAGTTTATGGGGGGGTGACAATCAGCCCCAGCATTTT
cdr3_aa: CASSLWGGDNQPQHF

clone_size: .
d_call: .
v_call: TRBV10-3
j_call: TRBJ1-1
cdr3_nt: TGTGCCATCAGTGAGTCGCCAGGGAACACTGAAGCTTTCTTT
cdr3_aa: CAISESPGNTEAFF

clone_size: .
d_call: .
v_call: TRBV27
j_call: TRBJ2-1
cdr3_nt: TGTGCCAGCAGTCACGGGACACCCTACAATGAGCAGTTCTTC
cdr3_aa: CASSHGTPYNEQFF

clone_size: .
d_call: TRBD2
v_call: TRBV5-6
j_call: TRBJ2-7
cdr3_nt: TGTGCCAGCAGCACAAGACTAGCGGGGACCTACGAGCAGTACTTC
cdr3_aa: CASSTRLAGTYEQYF

clone_size: .
d_call: .
v_call: TRBV5-1
j_call: TRBJ2-2
cdr3_nt: TGCGCCAGCAGCTTTCAGTCTGACACCGGGGAGCTGTTTTTT
cdr3_aa: CASSFQSDTGELFF

clone_size: few
d_call: .
v_call: TRBV4-1
j_call: TRBJ1-5
cdr3_nt: TGCGCCAGCAGCCAAGATACGGGGTATGGTCAGCCCCAGCATTTT
cdr3_aa: CASSQDTGYGQPQHF

clone_size: .
d_call: .
v_call: TRBV5-6
j_call: TRBJ2-5
cdr3_nt: TGTGCCAGCAGCTTGGGGGCTACTTTAACCCCGGAAGAGACCCAGTACTTC
cdr3_aa: CASSLGATLTPEETQYF

clone_size: .
d_call: TRBD1
v_call: TRBV6-5
j_call: TRBJ2-5
cdr3_nt: TGTGCCAGCAGCCCGGGACAGGAGGAGACCCAGTACTTC
cdr3_aa: CASSPGQEETQYF

clone_size: .
d_call: .
v_call: TRBV10-3
j_call: TRBJ2-7
cdr3_nt: TGTGCCATCAGAAGAGCCAACTACGAGCAGTACTTC
cdr3_aa: CAIRRANYEQYF

clone_size: .
d_call: .
v_call: TRBV2
j_call: TRBJ2-3
cdr3_nt: TGTGCCAGCAGCTATACCGGGCCGAAGGGGAATTTT
cdr3_aa: CASSYTGPKGNF

clone_size: .
d_call: .
v_call: TRBV6-4
j_call: TRBJ2-2
cdr3_nt: TGTGCCAGCAGTGACAATCGCGACACCGGGGAGCTGTTTTTT
cdr3_aa: CASSDNRDTGELFF

clone_size: .
d_call: TRBD2
v_call: TRBV25-1
j_call: TRBJ2-7
cdr3_nt: TGTGCCAGCACCCGAGGCGGGGGACCCCCTTACGAGCAGTACTTC
cdr3_aa: CASTRGGGPPYEQYF

clone_size: .
d_call: TRBD1
v_call: TRBV30
j_call: TRBJ2-7
cdr3_nt: TGTGCCTGGAGTCCACCCGGGACAGCAACCTACGAGCAGTACTTC
cdr3_aa: CAWSPPGTATYEQYF

clone_size: .
d_call: .
v_call: TRBV7-9
j_call: TRBJ2-1
cdr3_nt: TGTGCCAGCAGCCGGGACACCCAGTACAATGAGCAGTTCTTC
cdr3_aa: CASSRDTQYNEQFF

clone_size: .
d_call: .
v_call: TRBV18
j_call: TRBJ2-3
cdr3_nt: TGTGCCAGCTCACCACAGACTAGCACAGATACGCAGTATTTT
cdr3_aa: CASSPQTSTDTQYF

clone_size: .
d_call: .
v_call: TRBV11-2
j_call: TRBJ1-2
cdr3_nt: TGTGCCAGCAGCTTAGGGTACAGGGATATCTATGGCTACACCTTC
cdr3_aa: CASSLGYRDIYGYTF

clone_size: .
d_call: .
v_call: TRBV29-1
j_call: TRBJ2-1
cdr3_nt: TGCAGCGTTGAAGATGCGGCGGAAAGCAATGAGCAGTTCTTC
cdr3_aa: CSVEDAAESNEQFF

clone_size: .
d_call: TRBD1
v_call: TRBV19
j_call: TRBJ2-1
cdr3_nt: TGTGCCAGTAGCTTACTAATTGGACAGGGGGGAGGCAATGAGCAGTTCTTC
cdr3_aa: CASSLLIGQGGGNEQFF

clone_size: .
d_call: .
v_call: TRBV9
j_call: TRBJ2-7
cdr3_nt: TGTGCCAGCAGCCGAGGGAGCTCCTCCTACGAGCAGTACTTC
cdr3_aa: CASSRGSSSYEQYF

clone_size: .
d_call: .
v_call: TRBV28
j_call: TRBJ2-7
cdr3_nt: TGTGCCAGCAGTTTGTACGGCTACGAGCAGTACTTC
cdr3_aa: CASSLYGYEQYF

clone_size: .
d_call: .
v_call: TRBV11-2
j_call: TRBJ2-1
cdr3_nt: TGTGCCAGCAGCTTAGCTTTTGACAGCGCTCGAAGCAATGAGCAGTTCTTC
cdr3_aa: CASSLAFDSARSNEQFF

clone_size: .
d_call: .
v_call: TRBV5-1
j_call: TRBJ2-2
cdr3_nt: TGCGCCAGCAGCTTGCTTTCCGTTGCCGGGGAGCTGTTTTTT
cdr3_aa: CASSLLSVAGELFF